The next 15 T cell receptor beta chains were all read from a single sample in a study of beta chain features in type 1 diabetes. The authors reverse transcribed all of the isolated RNA, so sequencing captured expressed TCRB transcripts. Produced via immunoSEQ multiplex PCR; TCRdb's table is partial and in-frame only. In the table there are 250,000 to 350,000 clones, 12% to 15% of which are singletons. Sequenced: central memory CD4+ T cells from blood. All receptors derive from a man aged 25-45 years in good health.

V and J are TRBV7-9 and TRBJ1-2, with 7 positions matching TRBD1. Germline V gene data show CDR1 as SEHNR and CDR2 as FQNEAQ (reference sequence). The CDR3 contains 13 residues. The ends lost 3 bases at V and 6 bases at J; junction bases unmatched: 4. The DNA for the CDR3 is TGTGCCAGCAGCTTCCGACAGGGCCATGGCTACACCTTC. As protein: CASSFRQGHGYTF.

V is TRBV5-1 and J is TRBJ2-2; D may correspond to TRBD1 or TRBD2 (5 bases each). CDR1 and CDR2 (germline): SGHRS, YFSETQ. Trimming took off 5 bases at V and 3 bases at J, with 11 bases between the two ends. The CDR3 extends over 14 amino acids. The CDR3 DNA follows: TGCGCCAGCAGGGTCGTGGGGGACACCGGGGAGCTGTTTTTT. Translated, it gives CASRVVGDTGELFF.

The chain joins TRBV2 to TRBJ2-2, with 9 bases fitting TRBD2. The CDR3 is 14 residues long. CDR1 and CDR2 from the germline V gene are SNHLY and FYNNEI. Trimming removed 7 bases from V and 5 bases from J; junction bases left unmatched: 5. CDR3 amino acids: CASMGGRETGELFF. The DNA for the CDR3 is TGTGCCAGCATGGGCGGGAGGGAAACCGGGGAGCTGTTTTTT.

The table lists this clone with many counts. The chain links TRBV28 to TRBJ1-1; possible D gene TRBD1, 5 bases. With 1 base removed from V and 5 bases from J, the gap between germline ends came to 11 bases. Germline V gene data show CDR1 as MDHEN and CDR2 as SYDVKM. The CDR3 loop spans 14 amino acids. The CDR3 region is CASSLSGSRTEAFF. The DNA for the CDR3 is TGTGCCAGCAGTTTATCAGGGTCTCGAACTGAAGCTTTCTTT.

This clone showed up just a few times. The V gene is TRBV6-1, the J gene TRBJ1-5; possible D gene TRBD1, 5 bases. Germline loops: CDR1 MNHNS, CDR2 SASEGT. This CDR3 is built from 13 residues. V lost 4 bases, J lost 13 bases, and 17 bases lay in between. The CDR3 loop reads CASSVSQERPQHF. The CDR3 DNA is TGTGCCAGCAGTGTCTCACAGGAAAGGCCTCAGCATTTT.

This clone was observed a handful of times. The genes are TRBV2 and TRBJ2-5, with 8 bases matching TRBD1. CDR1 and CDR2 (germline): SNHLY, FYNNEI. The CDR3 is made up of 13 amino acids. V lost 0 bases, J lost 9 bases, and 3 bases stayed unmatched. CDR3 amino acids: CASSEAEGQAQYF. The DNA for the CDR3 is TGTGCCAGCAGTGAAGCAGAGGGACAGGCCCAGTACTTC.

The chain uses TRBV4-3 and TRBJ2-3, with D possibly being TRBD1 (6 bases). Per germline, CDR1 LGHNA and CDR2 YSLEER. V was shortened by 2 bases and J by 0 bases, with 12 bases between the two germline ends. The CDR3 covers 16 residues. CDR3 nucleotide sequence: TGCGCCAGCAGCCAACCCGGACAGACTAGCACAGATACGCAGTATTTT. Translated, it gives CASSQPGQTSTDTQYF.

The chain carries TRBV9 and TRBJ2-5; the match to TRBD2 covers 9 bases. Germline CDR1 is SGDLS and CDR2 is YYNGEE. The CDR3 consists of 12 residues. V shed 5 bases and J 5 bases; nucleotides not matched to a gene: 1. The CDR3, as DNA: TGTGCCAGCAGTGGACTAGCGGAGACCCAGTACTTC. Translation: CASSGLAETQYF.

This clone has more than one count but fewer than ten. The V gene is TRBV6-5, the J gene TRBJ1-5; unclear D gene. There are 14 residues in the CDR3. Germline V CDR1 and CDR2: MNHEY, SVGAGI. Deletions cut 6 bases from V and 4 bases from J, with 13 bases between. The CDR3 spells CASSPGPGNQPQHF. The CDR3 DNA is TGTGCCAGCAGCCCCGGACCGGGGAATCAGCCCCAGCATTTT.

The V and J genes are TRBV5-6 and TRBJ1-1; D is unresolved. The V gene's germline CDR1 is SGHDT and CDR2 YYEEEE. The CDR3 runs 13 residues. V lost 2 bases and J lost 4, with 9 bases in between. CDR3: CASSLREGTEAFF. CDR3 DNA sequence: TGTGCCAGCAGCTTACGGGAGGGCACTGAAGCTTTCTTT. Full variable domain (outside the CDR3, taken from reference TRBV5-6 and TRBJ1-1): DAGVTQSPTHLIKTRGQQVTLRCSPKSGHDTVSWYQQALGQGPQFIFQYYEEEERQRGNFPDRFSGHQFPNYSSELNVNALLLGDSALYLCASSLREGTEAFFGQGTRLTVV.

This clone has only a few counts. The chain is built from TRBV29-1 and TRBJ2-5; 8 nucleotides match TRBD2. Germline V CDR1 and CDR2: SQVTM, ANQGSEA. This CDR3 spans 12 amino acids. V trimming: 3 bases; J trimming: 3 bases; junction bases outside the gene matches: 0. The CDR3 sequence is CSVERGEETQYF. In nucleotides, the CDR3 is TGCAGCGTTGAGCGGGGGGAAGAGACCCAGTACTTC. The full variable domain, in which reference TRBV29-1 and TRBJ2-5 provide the parts outside the CDR3, is SAVISQKPSRDICQRGTSLTIQCQVDSQVTMMFWYRQQPGQSLTLIATANQGSEATYESGFVIDKFPISRPNLTFSTLTVSNMSPEDSSIYLCSVERGEETQYFGPGTRLLVL.

This clone appeared a few times. The gene calls are TRBV15 and TRBJ2-2; D is unclear. The length of the CDR3 is 13 residues. Looked up from germline, CDR1 is LNHNV and CDR2 is YYDKDF (reference sequence). V lost 0 bases and J lost 5, with 4 bases in between. CDR3 loop: CATSRDRTGELFF. The CDR3 nucleotides read TGTGCCACCAGCAGAGATAGGACCGGGGAGCTGTTTTTT. Filled out from reference TRBV15 and TRBJ2-2, the complete variable domain reads DAMVIQNPRYQVTQFGKPVTLSCSQTLNHNVMYWYQQKSSQAPKLLFHYYDKDFNNEADTPDNFQSRRPNTSFCFLDIRSPGLGDTAMYLCATSRDRTGELFFGEGSRLTVL.

This clone was observed a handful of times. The J gene is TRBJ1-2, the V gene TRBV7-8; 12 bases are shared with TRBD1. Germline trimming cut 6 bases from V and 4 bases from J; bases unmatched to any gene: 6. This CDR3 comprises 15 residues. The V gene's germline CDR1 is SGHVS and CDR2 FQNEAQ. The CDR3 region has the DNA TGTGCCAGCAGAAGGGACAGGGGGCGCAGCTATGGCTACACCTTC. Translating gives CASRRDRGRSYGYTF.

Many counts were recorded for this clone. Written as DNA, the CDR3 is TGTGCCAGCAGCTTACGCGCTAGCGGGATATGGGTCAAAAACATTCAGTACTTC. Encoded protein: CASSLRASGIWVKNIQYF. V is TRBV7-8 and J is TRBJ2-4; 9 bases line up with TRBD2. The V gene's germline CDR1 is SGHVS and CDR2 FQNEAQ. CDR3 length: 18 amino acids. After removal of 2 bases from V and 3 bases from J, the junction contained 11 bases not matched to a gene.

The chain recombines TRBV20-1 with TRBJ1-2, with a possible D match to TRBD1 (6 bases). Germline V gives CDR1 DFQATT, CDR2 SNEGSKA (reference sequence). There are 11 residues in the CDR3. V lost 6 bases and J lost 6, with 11 bases in between. The CDR3 loop is CSAKTGDGYTF. The CDR3 bases are TGCAGTGCAAAGACAGGAGATGGCTACACCTTC.